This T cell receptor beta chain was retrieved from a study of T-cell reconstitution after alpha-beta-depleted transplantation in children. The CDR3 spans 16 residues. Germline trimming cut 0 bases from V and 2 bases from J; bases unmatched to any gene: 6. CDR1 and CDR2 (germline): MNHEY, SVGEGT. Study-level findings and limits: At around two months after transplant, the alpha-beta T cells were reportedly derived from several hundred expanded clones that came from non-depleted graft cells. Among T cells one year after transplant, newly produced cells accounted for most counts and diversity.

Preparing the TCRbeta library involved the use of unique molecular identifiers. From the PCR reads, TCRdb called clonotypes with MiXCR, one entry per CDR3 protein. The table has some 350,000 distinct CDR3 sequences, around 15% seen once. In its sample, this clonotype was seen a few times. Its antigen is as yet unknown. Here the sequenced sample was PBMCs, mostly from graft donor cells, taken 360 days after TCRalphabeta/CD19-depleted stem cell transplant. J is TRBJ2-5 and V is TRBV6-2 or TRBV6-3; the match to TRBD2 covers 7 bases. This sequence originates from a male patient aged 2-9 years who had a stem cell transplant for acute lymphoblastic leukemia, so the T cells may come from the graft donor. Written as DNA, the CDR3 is TGTGCCAGCAGTTACTCAGGCGGGAGTTATCAAGAGACCCAGTACTTC. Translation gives CASSYSGGSYQETQYF.